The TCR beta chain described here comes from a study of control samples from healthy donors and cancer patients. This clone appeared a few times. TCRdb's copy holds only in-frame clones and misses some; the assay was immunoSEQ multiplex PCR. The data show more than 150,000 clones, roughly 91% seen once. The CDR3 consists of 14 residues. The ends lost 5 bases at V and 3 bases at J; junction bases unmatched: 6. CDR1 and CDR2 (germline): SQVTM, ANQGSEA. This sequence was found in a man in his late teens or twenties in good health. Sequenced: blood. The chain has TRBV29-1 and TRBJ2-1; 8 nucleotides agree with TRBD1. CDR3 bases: TGCAGCGTTCTTGACAGGGGCCTCTACAATGAGCAGTTCTTC. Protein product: CSVLDRGLYNEQFF.